One sample yielded the 27 T cell receptor beta chains listed below, sequenced in a study of T cell responses to AZD1222 COVID-19 vaccine. Assay: immunoSEQ multiplex PCR; the TCRdb copy retains only in-frame clones and omits some. The sample includes 99,000 or so clones, 82% of them seen just once. Source: peripheral blood, taken on day 0 of AZD1222 vaccination. Receptor source: an adult in good health.

This clone has a single count. The rearrangement links TRBV9 to TRBJ2-3, with 9 nucleotides matching TRBD1. This CDR3 spans 15 amino acids. CDR1 and CDR2 from the germline V gene are SGDLS and YYNGEE. V lost 4 bases to trimming and J lost 3 bases; unmatched junction nucleotides: 6. Written as DNA, the CDR3 is TGTGCCAGCAGCCCGTGGGACAGGGCAACAGATACGCAGTATTTT. Protein product: CASSPWDRATDTQYF.

In DNA form, the CDR3 reads TGTGCCAGCAGCCTGGACAGGGGACCCTACGAGCAGTACTTC. Translating it yields CASSLDRGPYEQYF. J is TRBJ2-7 and V is TRBV7-2; TRBD1 aligns across 9 bases. This CDR3 region has 14 residues. V shed 5 bases, J shed 2 bases, and the junction held 4 bases outside the gene matches. CDR1 is SGHTA, CDR2 FQGNSA, per germline.

The V gene is TRBV21-1, the J gene TRBJ2-3; no check of the table's D call, TRBD1, against the DNA was made. TRBV21-1 is assigned pseudogene status. The CDR3 consists of 13 residues. The CDR3 here is CASSNGPTDTQYF. CDR3 DNA: TGTGCCAGCAGCAATGGGCCCACAGATACGCAGTATTTT.

This clone was picked up a small number of times. This chain links TRBV7-9 with TRBJ2-1; D unclear. Germline CDR1 is SEHNR and CDR2 is FQNEAQ (reference sequence). The CDR3 contains 12 residues. V was shortened by 2 bases and J by 5 bases, with 4 bases between the two germline ends. Written as DNA, the CDR3 is TGTGCCAGCAGCTTATCGCACAATGAGCAGTTCTTC. Protein sequence: CASSLSHNEQFF.

V gene TRBV12-1 combines with J gene TRBJ2-3; whether TRBD2, the table's D call, matches the DNA was not checked. TRBV12-1 is termed a pseudogene. This CDR3 region has 15 residues. In DNA form, the CDR3 reads TGTGCCAGCAGCCCTGAGAGGGCGAGGACAGATACGCAGTATTTT. Amino acid sequence: CASSPERARTDTQYF.

CDR3 sequence (DNA): TGTGCCAGTAGTCCCGACAGGGCATTGGGTGAAGCTTTCTTT. Translating it yields CASSPDRALGEAFF. The chain has TRBV19 and TRBJ1-1; 7 nucleotides line up with TRBD1. The V gene end was trimmed by 5 bases and the J gene end by 7 bases; junction bases not matched to a gene: 10. Per germline, CDR1 LNHDA and CDR2 SQIVND (reference sequence). The CDR3 has 14 residues.

The V gene is TRBV19, the J gene TRBJ1-6; TRBD1 matches at 10 bases. After removal of 4 bases from V and 7 bases from J, the junction contained 10 bases not matched to a gene. Germline-derived CDR1 and CDR2 are LNHDA and SQIVND (reference sequence). The CDR3 runs to 17 residues. CDR3 coding DNA: TGTGCCAGTAGTACGTTCGGGACAGGGGTTCTCAATTCACCCCTCCACTTT. This translates into CASSTFGTGVLNSPLHF. The full variable domain, with the rest looked up from reference TRBV19 and TRBJ1-6, is DGGITQSPKYLFRKEGQNVTLSCEQNLNHDAMYWYRQDPGQGLRLIYYSQIVNDFQKGDIAEGYSVSREKKESFPLTVTSAQKNPTAFYLCASSTFGTGVLNSPLHFGNGTRLTVT.

The V and J genes are TRBV5-1 and TRBJ2-2, with TRBD2 matching 14 bases. Germline trimming cut 6 bases from V and 15 bases from J; bases unmatched to any gene: 13. Germline CDR1 SGHRS, CDR2 YFSETQ. CDR3 length: 15 residues. In DNA, the CDR3 is TGCGCCAGCACACCCGGGACTAGCGGGGGCGACGGGGTGTTTTTT. Amino acid sequence: CASTPGTSGGDGVFF.

This chain connects TRBV3-1 (or the pseudogene TRBV3-2) to TRBJ1-3; D may be TRBD1 (6 bases). Germline CDR1 is LGHDT and CDR2 is YNNKEL (reference sequence). This CDR3 contains 19 residues. Deletions cut 2 bases from V and 0 bases from J, with 20 bases between. The CDR3 sequence: CASSQLPLVGGYSGNTIYF. The DNA of the CDR3 is TGTGCCAGCAGCCAACTCCCTCTAGTGGGGGGCTACTCTGGAAACACCATATATTTT.

V gene TRBV6-6 combines with J gene TRBJ1-1; unclear D gene. The V gene lost 2 bases and the J gene lost 10 bases, with 14 bases spanning the gap. Germline CDR1 reads MNHNY; CDR2 reads SVGAGI (reference sequence). The CDR3 totals 13 residues. The DNA of the CDR3 is TGTGCCAGCAGTTACGCGACGACATCGGGAGCTTTCTTT. Protein: CASSYATTSGAFF.

V gene TRBV5-5 combines with J gene TRBJ1-5; D gene uncertain. The germline V gene encodes CDR1 SGHKS and CDR2 YYEKEE (reference sequence). The CDR3 runs to 15 residues. With 2 bases removed from V and 2 bases from J, the gap between germline ends came to 11 bases. In DNA, the CDR3 is TGTGCCAGCAGCTTATCTGGGATAGGCAATCAGCCCCAGCATTTT. Its translation: CASSLSGIGNQPQHF. The full variable domain, its missing parts supplied by reference TRBV5-5 and TRBJ1-5, is DAGVTQSPTHLIKTRGQQVTLRCSPISGHKSVSWYQQVLGQGPQFIFQYYEKEERGRGNFPDRFSARQFPNYSSELNVNALLLGDSALYLCASSLSGIGNQPQHFGDGTRLSIL.

The V and J genes are TRBV7-2 and TRBJ1-1; D unresolved. The CDR3 runs 14 residues. Trimming left V 1 base short and J 1 base short, with 7 bases between. In germline, CDR1 is SGHTA, CDR2 FQGNSA. CDR3 region: CASSLDPGNTEAFF. The CDR3 coding sequence is TGTGCCAGCAGCTTAGACCCCGGGAACACTGAAGCTTTCTTT.

The V call is TRBV5-4, the J call TRBJ2-7; D is ambiguous. The V end lost 4 bases, the J end lost 2 bases, and 10 bases lay between the germline ends. Per germline, CDR1 SGHNT and CDR2 YYREEE (reference sequence). The CDR3 is 13 residues long. The CDR3 here is CASSQQTPYEQYF. CDR3 DNA: TGTGCCAGCAGCCAACAGACACCCTACGAGCAGTACTTC.

The chain combines TRBV5-4 with TRBJ1-4, with D hard to call. Per germline, CDR1 SGHNT and CDR2 YYREEE (reference sequence). The V end was cut by 4 bases, the J end by 5 bases, with 9 bases between. The CDR3 is 13 residues long. CDR3 DNA sequence: TGTGCCAGCAGCCCGCGGTCAAATGAAAAACTGTTTTTT. Protein product: CASSPRSNEKLFF.

The rearrangement uses TRBV27 and TRBJ1-4; TRBD1 might be the D (5 bases). V was clipped by 8 bases and J by 5 bases, with 15 bases between them. The CDR3 sequence is 14 residues long. CDR1 is MNHEY and CDR2 is SMNVEV in the germline V gene (reference sequence). The CDR3 loop is CASGALGLNEKLFF. CDR3 DNA sequence: TGTGCCAGCGGGGCCTTAGGACTGAATGAAAAACTGTTTTTT.

The genes are TRBV3-1 (or the pseudogene TRBV3-2) and TRBJ1-1; D ambiguous. CDR3 length: 15 residues. V lost 0 bases and J 1 base, leaving 9 bases between the germline ends. Germline V gene data show CDR1 as LGHDT and CDR2 as YNNKEL (reference sequence). In DNA, the CDR3 is TGTGCCAGCAGCCAAGAACCTCTAAGGAACACTGAAGCTTTCTTT. Translating it yields CASSQEPLRNTEAFF.

CDR3 coding DNA: TGTGCCAGCAGCTTCGTTGGGAGCTCCTACAATGAGCAGTTCTTC. Its translation is CASSFVGSSYNEQFF. The V call is TRBV7-9, the J call TRBJ2-1; D is perhaps TRBD2 (5 bases). The CDR3 totals 15 residues. Trimming removed 3 bases from V and 0 bases from J, with 9 bases in between. Germline loops: CDR1 SEHNR, CDR2 FQNEAQ (reference sequence).

This clone has a handful of counts. The chain uses TRBV7-9 and TRBJ1-4; D is ambiguous. The CDR3 loop spans 11 amino acids. CDR1 SEHNR and CDR2 FQNEAQ come from the germline V gene (reference sequence). Trimming took off 2 bases at V and 5 bases at J, with 0 bases between the two ends. The CDR3 protein is CASSLNEKLFF. In nucleotides, the CDR3 is TGTGCCAGCAGCTTAAATGAAAAACTGTTTTTT.

This chain joins TRBV11-2 and TRBJ2-4; the D gene is possibly TRBD1 (6 bases). The CDR3 is 18 residues long. V gave up 5 bases and J gave up 0 bases, with 20 bases separating them. The germline gives CDR1 SGHAT, CDR2 FQNNGV. The CDR3 reads CASSPTPGHVSAKNIQYF. The CDR3 DNA is TGTGCCAGCAGCCCCACGCCGGGACATGTTTCAGCCAAAAACATTCAGTACTTC. Supplemented by reference TRBV11-2 and TRBJ2-4, the full variable domain reads EAGVAQSPRYKIIEKRQSVAFWCNPISGHATLYWYQQILGQGPKLLIQFQNNGVVDDSQLPKDRFSAERLKGVDSTLKIQPAKLEDSAVYLCASSPTPGHVSAKNIQYFGAGTRLSVL.

The chain uses TRBV20-1 and TRBJ1-3; 7 bases fit TRBD1. This CDR3 has 18 amino acids. Losses at the gene ends were 3 bases for V and 0 bases for J; bases not matched to a gene: 14. Germline CDR1 DFQATT, CDR2 SNEGSKA (reference sequence). As DNA, the CDR3 is TGCAGTGCTAGTCGCAATTCAGGACAGGCAAGCTCTGGAAACACCATATATTTT. Its protein product is CSASRNSGQASSGNTIYF.

J is TRBJ2-3 and V is TRBV24-1; 8 bases match TRBD2. J was trimmed by 4 bases and V by 4 bases; bases with no gene match: 6. This CDR3 is 15 amino acids long. The germline V gene has CDR1 KGHDR and CDR2 SFDVKD. Here the CDR3 DNA reads TGTGCCACCAGTGAAACGGGGGGGCCGTCAGATACGCAGTATTTT. It encodes CATSETGGPSDTQYF.

This clone was detected only a few times. This chain joins TRBV5-1 and TRBJ1-2, with 7 bases lining up with TRBD1. The CDR3 extends over 13 amino acids. Trimming at V came to 7 bases and at J to 0 bases, leaving 3 bases not matched to a gene. Germline V gene lookup returns CDR1 SGHRS and CDR2 YFSETQ. CDR3 loop: CASRDSPNYGYTF. CDR3 DNA sequence: TGCGCCAGCCGGGACAGCCCTAACTATGGCTACACCTTC.

The rearrangement links TRBV6-1 to TRBJ2-5, with TRBD2 matching over 9 bases. V was pared by 2 bases and J by 5 bases, with 6 bases of the junction left unmatched. This CDR3 has 15 residues. Germline CDR1 is MNHNS and CDR2 is SASEGT. CDR3 nucleotide sequence: TGTGCCAGCAGTGAACTAGCGGGGTTGCTTGAGACCCAGTACTTC. Protein product: CASSELAGLLETQYF.

This clone was counted a single time. The CDR3 DNA reads TGTGCCAGCAGCCAAGATACCAGCCATCGCTATGGCTACACCTTC. Translated, it gives CASSQDTSHRYGYTF. The V and J genes are TRBV3-1 (or the pseudogene TRBV3-2) and TRBJ1-2; D is unclear. With 0 bases removed from V and 4 bases from J, the gap between germline ends came to 12 bases. Germline CDR1 reads LGHDT; CDR2 reads YNNKEL (reference sequence). CDR3 length: 15 residues.

This clone was detected a few times. The chain's CDR3 is CAISESRASGDFNEQFF. For the CDR3, the DNA is TGTGCCATCAGTGAGTCTAGGGCTAGCGGGGATTTTAATGAGCAGTTCTTC. This chain connects TRBV10-3 to TRBJ2-1, with 9 nucleotides matching TRBD2. CDR3 length: 17 residues. The V gene end was trimmed by 0 bases and the J gene end by 7 bases; junction bases not matched to a gene: 10. Germline-derived CDR1 and CDR2 are ENHRY and SYGVKD.

In regard to this clone: Other DNA variants within this sample encode the same CDR3. The chain joins TRBV5-4 to TRBJ1-2, with TRBD1 identical over 9 bases. The germline gives CDR1 SGHNT, CDR2 YYREEE (reference sequence). V was pared by 3 bases and J by 5 bases, with 2 bases of the junction left unmatched. The CDR3 covers 13 residues. CDR3 DNA: TGTGCCAGCAGCTCAGGACAGGGGTATGGCTACACCTTC. Translated, it gives CASSSGQGYGYTF.

Here the CDR3 DNA reads TGTGCCAGCAGGACAGGGGGCTCATACACTGAAGCTTTCTTT. Its translation is CASRTGGSYTEAFF. This chain uses TRBV2 with TRBJ1-1; 10 bases are a match to TRBD1. The length of the CDR3 is 14 residues. After removal of 6 bases from V and 3 bases from J, the junction contained 4 bases not matched to a gene. In germline, CDR1 is SNHLY, CDR2 FYNNEI.